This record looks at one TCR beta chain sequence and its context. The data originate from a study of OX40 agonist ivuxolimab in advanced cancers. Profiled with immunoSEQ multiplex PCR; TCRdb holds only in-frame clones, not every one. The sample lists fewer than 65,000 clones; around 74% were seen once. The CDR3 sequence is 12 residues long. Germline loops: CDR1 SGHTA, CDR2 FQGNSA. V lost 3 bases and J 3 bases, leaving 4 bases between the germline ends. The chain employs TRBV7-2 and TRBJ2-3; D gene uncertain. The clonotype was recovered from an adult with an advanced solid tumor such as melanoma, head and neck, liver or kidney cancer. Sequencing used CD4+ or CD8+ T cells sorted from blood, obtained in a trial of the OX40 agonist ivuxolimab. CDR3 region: CASSFGTDTQYF. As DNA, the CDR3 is TGTGCCAGCAGCTTCGGTACAGATACGCAGTATTTT.